The clone carrying this TCR beta chain was seen ten or more times. Its antigen is as yet unknown. The library protocol tagged individual cDNA molecules with unique molecular identifiers. A single record per CDR3 protein comes from TCRdb applying MiXCR to the 5' RACE reads. The sample carries roughly 40,000 distinct CDR3 sequences, roughly 4.2% recorded once. This entry is derived from a study of early T cells in non-severe SARS-CoV-2 infection. At the level of the study: The input, bulk RNA from unsorted whole blood, was sequenced, and chains were unpaired. General observations from the study: Anti-spike CD8 responses were favored in VDJdb matching, and private and CD4 specificities were missed.

Trimming shortened V by 3 bases and J by 7 bases, and 16 bases separated the two germline ends. This CDR3 is 14 amino acids long. Germline V lookup: CDR1 SGDLS, CDR2 YYNGEE. The receptor comes from an adult who was a healthcare worker with PCR-confirmed SARS-CoV-2 infection or an uninfected control (not recorded which). The source material was whole blood. This chain joins TRBV9 and TRBJ1-2; D unresolved. The CDR3 loop reads CASSGATGRSGYTF. CDR3 coding DNA: TGTGCCAGCAGCGGAGCGACGGGGAGGAGTGGCTACACCTTC.